This T cell receptor (beta chain) was recorded in a study of T cell clonotyping in hematopoietic cell transplantation. Study at large: Recipient samples before transplant were obtained post-cytoreduction.

CDR1 and CDR2 from the germline V gene are SGHTA and FQGNSA. The V gene end was trimmed by 1 base and the J gene end by 2 bases; junction bases not matched to a gene: 4. The length of the CDR3 is 15 residues. The assay was immunoSEQ multiplex PCR, and TCRdb's table has in-frame clones only and misses some. There are thousands of clones in the sample; 85% to 90% occur only once, and 3.6% lies in the top ten. The study's findings and limits: Recipient TCR diversity dropped after transplant; expanded clonotypes rose from day 30 to 180. Few recipient clonotypes overlapped donors; over 95% were de novo at given depth. Graft donor and pretransplant recipient Inverse Simpson Index values predicted broader posttransplant TCR diversity.

Time point denoted: recipient sample about 28 days before transplant, after cytoreduction. Comments on this clone: The antigen remains unidentified.

The input for sequencing was peripheral blood mononuclear cells, taken before stem cell transplant. The J gene is TRBJ2-7, the V gene TRBV7-2; TRBD1 aligns across 8 bases. This receptor was identified in a young man with acute myeloid leukemia. Some clones in this sample may be carry-over from other donors' samples. The CDR3 sequence: CASSLGTGIAYEQYF. The DNA for the CDR3 is TGTGCCAGCAGCTTAGGGACAGGGATAGCCTACGAGCAGTACTTC.